This T cell receptor beta chain was found in a study of cytomegalovirus exposure and HLA in healthy donors. To note about this clone: Its target is not known.

Study results and caveats: Earlier analysis looked at TCR beta V segments, and most were productive about 87% or about 30% of the time. Overall, approximately 150 TCR beta chains were annotated as cytomegalovirus-associated.

PCR used 60 Vbeta primers and 13 Jbeta primers. The method was immunoSEQ multiplex PCR; TCRdb's version includes in-frame clones alone and lacks a portion of them. The data show about 100,000 clones, roughly 85% seen once. The V and J ends lost 1 base and 6 bases, in that order; junction bases with no gene match: 12. Germline loops: CDR1 MGHRA, CDR2 YSYEKL. CDR3 size: 18 residues. Sequences were obtained from PBMCs. The chain carries TRBV4-1 and TRBJ1-6; 7 nucleotides align to TRBD1. The TCR comes from a woman aged 40 to 50 in good health and CMV-seronegative. In nucleotides, the CDR3 is TGCGCCAGCAGCCAAGTCTCTGGACAGGAGGCCCCTAATTCACCCCTCCACTTT. It codes for CASSQVSGQEAPNSPLHF.